This T cell receptor (beta chain) stems from a study of cytomegalovirus exposure and HLA in healthy donors. With 60 Vbeta and 13 Jbeta primers, the PCR was carried out. The table came from immunoSEQ multiplex PCR; TCRdb's copy has only in-frame clones and leaves some out. Among approximately 130,000 clones, around 80% were seen once, and the ten largest hold roughly 3.2%. The CDR3 runs to 18 residues. V was pared by 2 bases and J by 2 bases, with 12 bases of the junction left unmatched. Looked up from germline, CDR1 is LGHNT and CDR2 is FRNRAP. The receptor was isolated from a man aged 25-40 years in good health and CMV-seronegative. Material: PBMCs. The chain links TRBV12-5 to TRBJ2-3; 8 nucleotides align to TRBD1. DNA for the CDR3: TGTGCTAGTGGTTTGTCAGGGGGCCCATTATCTTCCACAGATACGCAGTATTTT. Protein product: CASGLSGGPLSSTDTQYF.